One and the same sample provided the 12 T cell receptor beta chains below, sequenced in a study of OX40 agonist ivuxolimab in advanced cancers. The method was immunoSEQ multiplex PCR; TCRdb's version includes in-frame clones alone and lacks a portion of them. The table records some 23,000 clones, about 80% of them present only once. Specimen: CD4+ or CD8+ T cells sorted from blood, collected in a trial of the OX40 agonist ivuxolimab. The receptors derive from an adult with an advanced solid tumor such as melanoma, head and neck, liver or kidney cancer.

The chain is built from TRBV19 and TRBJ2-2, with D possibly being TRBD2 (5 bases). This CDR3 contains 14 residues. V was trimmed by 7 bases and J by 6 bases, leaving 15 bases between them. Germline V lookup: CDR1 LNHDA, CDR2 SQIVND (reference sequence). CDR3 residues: CASIGIWAAGELFF. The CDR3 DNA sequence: TGTGCCAGTATCGGGATCTGGGCCGCCGGGGAGCTGTTTTTT.

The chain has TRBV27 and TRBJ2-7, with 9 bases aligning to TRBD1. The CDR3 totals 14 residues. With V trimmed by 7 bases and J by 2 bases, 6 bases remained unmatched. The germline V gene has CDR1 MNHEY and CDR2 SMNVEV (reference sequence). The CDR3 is CASTATGGPYEQYF. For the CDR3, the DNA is TGTGCCAGCACTGCTACAGGGGGCCCCTACGAGCAGTACTTC.

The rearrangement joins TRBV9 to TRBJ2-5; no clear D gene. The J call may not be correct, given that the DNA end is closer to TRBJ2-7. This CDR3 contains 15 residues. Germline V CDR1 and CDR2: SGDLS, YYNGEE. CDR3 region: CASSVGATSSYEQYF. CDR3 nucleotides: TGTGCCAGCAGCGTAGGTGCTACCTCCTCCTACGAGCAGTACTTC.

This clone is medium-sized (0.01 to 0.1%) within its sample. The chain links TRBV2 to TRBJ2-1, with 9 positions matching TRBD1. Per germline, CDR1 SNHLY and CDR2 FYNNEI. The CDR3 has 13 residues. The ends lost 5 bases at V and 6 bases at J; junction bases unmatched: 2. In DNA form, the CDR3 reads TGTGCCAGCAGTCCGGGACAGGGCAATGAGCAGTTCTTC. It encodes CASSPGQGNEQFF.

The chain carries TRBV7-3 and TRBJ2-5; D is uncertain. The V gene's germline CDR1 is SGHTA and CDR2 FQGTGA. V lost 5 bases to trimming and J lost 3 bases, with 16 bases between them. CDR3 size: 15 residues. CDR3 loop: CASSLDRASKETQYF. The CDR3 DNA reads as TGTGCCAGCAGCCTCGATAGAGCCAGTAAAGAGACCCAGTACTTC.

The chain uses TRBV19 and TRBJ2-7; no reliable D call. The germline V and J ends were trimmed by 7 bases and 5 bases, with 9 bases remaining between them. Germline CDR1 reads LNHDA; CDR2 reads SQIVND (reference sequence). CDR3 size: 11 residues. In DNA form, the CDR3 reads TGTGCCAGTACAACGGGTGACGAGCAGTACTTC. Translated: CASTTGDEQYF. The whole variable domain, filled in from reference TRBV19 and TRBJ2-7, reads DGGITQSPKYLFRKEGQNVTLSCEQNLNHDAMYWYRQDPGQGLRLIYYSQIVNDFQKGDIAEGYSVSREKKESFPLTVTSAQKNPTAFYLCASTTGDEQYFGPGTRLTVT.

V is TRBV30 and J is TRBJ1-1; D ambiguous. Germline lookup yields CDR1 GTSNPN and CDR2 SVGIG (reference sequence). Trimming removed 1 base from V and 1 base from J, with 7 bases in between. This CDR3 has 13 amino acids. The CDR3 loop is CAWSGATNTEAFF. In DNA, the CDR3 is TGTGCCTGGAGTGGAGCAACGAACACTGAAGCTTTCTTT.

This chain's CDR3 is CASSHPTGGAFYGYTF. In DNA form, the CDR3 reads TGTGCCAGCAGCCATCCGACAGGGGGCGCATTCTATGGCTACACCTTC. The rearrangement links TRBV4-2 to TRBJ1-2, with TRBD1 matching over 10 bases. Germline assignment: CDR1 LGHNA and CDR2 YNFKEQ. V trimming: 3 bases; J trimming: 4 bases; junction bases outside the gene matches: 8. CDR3 length: 16 residues.

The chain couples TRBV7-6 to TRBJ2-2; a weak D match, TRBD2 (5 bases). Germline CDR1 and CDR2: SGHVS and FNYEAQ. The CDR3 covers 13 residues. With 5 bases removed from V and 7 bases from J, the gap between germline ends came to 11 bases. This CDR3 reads CASSPDSIGELFF. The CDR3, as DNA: TGTGCCAGCAGCCCGGACTCGATCGGGGAGCTGTTTTTT.

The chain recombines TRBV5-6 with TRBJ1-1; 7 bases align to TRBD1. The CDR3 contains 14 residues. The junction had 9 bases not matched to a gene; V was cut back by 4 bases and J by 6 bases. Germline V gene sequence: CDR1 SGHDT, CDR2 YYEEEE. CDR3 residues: CASSTQTGFAEAFF. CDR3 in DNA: TGTGCCAGCAGCACTCAGACAGGGTTCGCTGAAGCTTTCTTT.

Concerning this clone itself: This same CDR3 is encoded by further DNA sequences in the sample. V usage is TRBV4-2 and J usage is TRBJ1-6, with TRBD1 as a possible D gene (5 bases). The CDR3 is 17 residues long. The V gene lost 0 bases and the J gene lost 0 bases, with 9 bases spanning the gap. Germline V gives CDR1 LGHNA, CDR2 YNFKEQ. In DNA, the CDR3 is TGTGCCAGCAGCCAAGATCGGGGGGGCTCCTATAATTCACCCCTCCACTTT. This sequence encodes CASSQDRGGSYNSPLHF.

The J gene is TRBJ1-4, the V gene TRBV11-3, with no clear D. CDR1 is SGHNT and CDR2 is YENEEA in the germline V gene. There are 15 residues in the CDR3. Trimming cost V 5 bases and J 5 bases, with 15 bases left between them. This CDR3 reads CASSPRVSLNEKLFF. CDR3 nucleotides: TGTGCCAGCAGCCCTAGAGTTTCGCTCAATGAAAAACTGTTTTTT.